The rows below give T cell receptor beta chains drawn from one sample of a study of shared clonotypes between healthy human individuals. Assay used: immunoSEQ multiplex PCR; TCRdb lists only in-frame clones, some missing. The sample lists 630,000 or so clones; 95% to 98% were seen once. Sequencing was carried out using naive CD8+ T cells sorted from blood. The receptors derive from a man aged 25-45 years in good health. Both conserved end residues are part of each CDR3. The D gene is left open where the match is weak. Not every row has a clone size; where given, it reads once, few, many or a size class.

CDR3nt: TGTACCTCCGTCAGTTCCCTAGCCAAAAACATTCAGTACTTC
CDR3aa: CTSVSSLAKNIQYF
d_gene: .
abundance: .
j_gene: TRBJ2-4
v_gene: TRBV5-8

CDR3nt: TGTGCCAGCAGTTCTCGCACAGATACGCAGTATTTT
CDR3aa: CASSSRTDTQYF
d_gene: .
abundance: .
j_gene: TRBJ2-3
v_gene: TRBV27

CDR3nt: TGTGCCAGCAGCTTTTTAGAGACAGGGCGCCACGAGCAGTACTTC
CDR3aa: CASSFLETGRHEQYF
d_gene: TRBD1
abundance: .
j_gene: TRBJ2-7
v_gene: TRBV5-4

CDR3nt: TGCAGCGTTGAAGAACCGGGGGCCTCCTACGAGCAGTACTTC
CDR3aa: CSVEEPGASYEQYF
d_gene: .
abundance: .
j_gene: TRBJ2-7
v_gene: TRBV29-1

CDR3nt: TGCGCCAGCAGCCCCGGAAGGTACGAGGGTGAAGCTTTCTTT
CDR3aa: CASSPGRYEGEAFF
d_gene: .
abundance: once
j_gene: TRBJ1-1
v_gene: TRBV4-1

CDR3nt: TGTGCCAGCAGCTTAGCCTTGCCAGAGCAGTTCTTC
CDR3aa: CASSLALPEQFF
d_gene: .
abundance: .
j_gene: TRBJ2-1
v_gene: TRBV5-6

CDR3nt: TGTGCCAGCAGCCATCAGGGGAGCTACGAGCAGTACTTC
CDR3aa: CASSHQGSYEQYF
d_gene: .
abundance: .
j_gene: TRBJ2-7
v_gene: TRBV7-9

CDR3nt: TGTGCCAGCAGTTACGGTGCACAGGGAGACGGCGAGCAGTACTTC
CDR3aa: CASSYGAQGDGEQYF
d_gene: .
abundance: .
j_gene: TRBJ2-7
v_gene: TRBV6-5

CDR3nt: TGTGCCAGCGGGCTTTCTGGGGGCACTGAAGCTTTCTTT
CDR3aa: CASGLSGGTEAFF
d_gene: .
abundance: .
j_gene: TRBJ1-1
v_gene: TRBV27

CDR3nt: TGTGCTAGTGGTTTGGGCGGGAACACAGATACGCAGTATTTT
CDR3aa: CASGLGGNTDTQYF
d_gene: .
abundance: .
j_gene: TRBJ2-3
v_gene: TRBV12-5

CDR3nt: TGTGCCAGCAGCCCACCCTCAGGGGTGACAGGGGGTCTCTACGAGCAGTACTTC
CDR3aa: CASSPPSGVTGGLYEQYF
d_gene: TRBD1
abundance: .
j_gene: TRBJ2-7
v_gene: TRBV7-9

CDR3nt: TGTGCCATCAGCCCACAGGGATTAGAGGGCAAAAACATTCAGTACTTC
CDR3aa: CAISPQGLEGKNIQYF
d_gene: .
abundance: .
j_gene: TRBJ2-4
v_gene: TRBV10-3

CDR3nt: TGTGCCATCAGTGAGCCCTATAGCACCAGGAGCTCCTACAATGAGCAGTTCTTC
CDR3aa: CAISEPYSTRSSYNEQFF
d_gene: .
abundance: once
j_gene: TRBJ2-1
v_gene: TRBV10-3

CDR3nt: TGTGCCAGCAGTTTATCGCGAACAGGGTCCTACAATGAGCAGTTCTTC
CDR3aa: CASSLSRTGSYNEQFF
d_gene: .
abundance: .
j_gene: TRBJ2-1
v_gene: TRBV27

CDR3nt: TGTGCCAGCAGCTTAGTTGGGAACTCGGAGACCGGGGAGCTGTTTTTT
CDR3aa: CASSLVGNSETGELFF
d_gene: .
abundance: .
j_gene: TRBJ2-2
v_gene: TRBV7-9

CDR3nt: TGTGCCATTATCCAGGGAAATCAGCCCCAGCATTTT
CDR3aa: CAIIQGNQPQHF
d_gene: .
abundance: .
j_gene: TRBJ1-5
v_gene: TRBV19

CDR3nt: TGTGCCATTCTCTCCAGCTATGGCTACACCTTC
CDR3aa: CAILSSYGYTF
d_gene: .
abundance: .
j_gene: TRBJ1-2
v_gene: TRBV10-3

CDR3nt: TGTGCCAGCAGCCCGCGACAGGGGCCGGGGGTGAGTAATGAGCAGTTCTTC
CDR3aa: CASSPRQGPGVSNEQFF
d_gene: TRBD1
abundance: .
j_gene: TRBJ2-1
v_gene: TRBV5-6

CDR3nt: TGCAGCGTTGACGACCTCGGGACCGATACGCAGTATTTT
CDR3aa: CSVDDLGTDTQYF
d_gene: .
abundance: .
j_gene: TRBJ2-3
v_gene: TRBV29-1

CDR3nt: TGTGCCAGCAGTGAAATCGGGAGGGAGCCGTACAATGAGCAGTTCTTC
CDR3aa: CASSEIGREPYNEQFF
d_gene: TRBD2
abundance: .
j_gene: TRBJ2-1
v_gene: TRBV25-1

CDR3nt: TGTGCCAGCAGCTCCAACCCGGGAGGGGATGAGCAGTACTTC
CDR3aa: CASSSNPGGDEQYF
d_gene: TRBD2
abundance: .
j_gene: TRBJ2-7
v_gene: TRBV7-6

CDR3nt: TGCGCCAGCAGCCAAGATACTAGCGGGAGAACAGATACGCAGTATTTT
CDR3aa: CASSQDTSGRTDTQYF
d_gene: TRBD2
abundance: once
j_gene: TRBJ2-3
v_gene: TRBV4-3

CDR3nt: TGTGCCAGCAGTGAGGTCGGGGTCCCCCACGAGCAGTACTTC
CDR3aa: CASSEVGVPHEQYF
d_gene: .
abundance: .
j_gene: TRBJ2-7
v_gene: TRBV2

CDR3nt: TGTGCCAGCTCACCATCCCGGGGACAGGGGACCACAGATACGCAGTATTTT
CDR3aa: CASSPSRGQGTTDTQYF
d_gene: TRBD1
abundance: .
j_gene: TRBJ2-3
v_gene: TRBV18

CDR3nt: TGTGCCATCAGTGAGTCGGGGGCCGGGGAGCTGTTTTTT
CDR3aa: CAISESGAGELFF
d_gene: .
abundance: .
j_gene: TRBJ2-2
v_gene: TRBV10-3

CDR3nt: TGTGCCAGCAGCTTCGGACAGGGGGAACCTAATGAAGCTTTCTTT
CDR3aa: CASSFGQGEPNEAFF
d_gene: TRBD1
abundance: .
j_gene: TRBJ1-1
v_gene: TRBV11-2

CDR3nt: TGTGCCAGCAGTCAGGATTACTCAGGGAATGAGCAGTTCTTC
CDR3aa: CASSQDYSGNEQFF
d_gene: .
abundance: .
j_gene: TRBJ2-1
v_gene: TRBV6-5

CDR3nt: TGTGCCAGCAACAGCTGGGATAGCAATCAGCCCCAGCATTTT
CDR3aa: CASNSWDSNQPQHF
d_gene: .
abundance: .
j_gene: TRBJ1-5
v_gene: TRBV2